The next 8 T cell receptor beta chains were all read from a single sample in a study of blood T cell repertoires in COVID-19. The repertoire was sequenced with immunoSEQ multiplex PCR; TCRdb's copy has only in-frame clones and lacks some. The table has under 200,000 clones, roughly 83% seen once. Material: peripheral blood. These receptors were obtained from a woman aged 60 to 75 with acute or convalescent COVID-19.

The chain uses TRBV7-9 and TRBJ1-4; D perhaps matches TRBD1 (5 bases). The CDR3 is 17 amino acids. The V gene's germline CDR1 is SEHNR and CDR2 FQNEAQ (reference sequence). Trimming left V 5 bases short and J 8 bases short, with 24 bases between. CDR3 DNA sequence: TGTGCCAGCAGCCCCCCTCGGGCAGGCCGGTGGGGCGAAAAACTGTTTTTT. Residues: CASSPPRAGRWGEKLFF.

This rearrangement joins TRBV18 to TRBJ1-3; 7 positions agree with TRBD1. Trimming took 2 bases from V and 5 from J; bases not matched to a gene: 6. CDR1 and CDR2 from the germline V gene are KGHSH and LQKENI. The CDR3 totals 15 residues. DNA of the CDR3: TGTGCCAGCTCACCATTTGAACAGGGGAGAAACACCATATATTTT. Residues: CASSPFEQGRNTIYF. The full variable domain, its missing parts supplied by reference TRBV18 and TRBJ1-3, is NAGVMQNPRHLVRRRGQEARLRCSPMKGHSHVYWYRQLPEEGLKFMVYLQKENIIDESGMPKERFSAEFPKEGPSILRIQQVVRGDSAAYFCASSPFEQGRNTIYFGEGSWLTVV.

J is TRBJ2-5 and V is TRBV4-2, with 16 bases fitting TRBD2. This CDR3 contains 16 residues. CDR1 and CDR2 from the germline V gene are LGHNA and YNFKEQ. V lost 3 bases, J lost 5 bases, and 3 bases stayed unmatched. The CDR3 loop reads CASSQGLAGGLETQYF. Written as DNA, the CDR3 is TGTGCCAGCAGCCAGGGACTAGCGGGGGGGTTGGAGACCCAGTACTTC.

The CDR3 sequence: CASSQGRGQPQHF. CDR3 coding DNA: TGTGCCAGTAGTCAGGGGCGCGGTCAGCCCCAGCATTTT. This chain uses TRBV19 with TRBJ1-5; D might be TRBD1 (6 bases). CDR1 and CDR2 (germline): LNHDA, SQIVND (reference sequence). The V end was cut by 5 bases, the J end by 6 bases, with 11 bases between. The CDR3 has 13 amino acids.

The genes are TRBV7-3 and TRBJ2-3, with 7 bases aligning to TRBD2. The CDR3 has 14 residues. Trimming cost V 6 bases and J 0 bases; bases outside gene matches: 3. Germline V gene sequence: CDR1 SGHTA, CDR2 FQGTGA. This CDR3 is CASRWGGSTDTQYF. The CDR3 DNA reads as TGTGCCAGCAGGTGGGGAGGGAGCACAGATACGCAGTATTTT.

This sequence joins TRBV5-1 and TRBJ1-1, with 8 bases lining up with TRBD1. V was pared by 4 bases and J by 9 bases, with 8 bases of the junction left unmatched. Germline values: CDR1 SGHRS, CDR2 YFSETQ. The CDR3 is 13 amino acids. CDR3 DNA sequence: TGCGCCAGCAGCCAACAGGACAGGGAAAAAGCTTTCTTT. Amino acids: CASSQQDREKAFF.

The rearrangement joins TRBV9 to TRBJ1-5, with TRBD1 matching 7 bases. The V and J ends lost 3 bases and 5 bases, in that order; junction bases with no gene match: 17. There are 18 residues in the CDR3. The V gene's germline CDR1 is SGDLS and CDR2 YYNGEE. This CDR3 reads CASSAPGGLPHFHQPQHF. Written as DNA, the CDR3 is TGTGCCAGCAGCGCCCCAGGGGGGCTTCCCCATTTTCATCAGCCCCAGCATTTT.

This sequence joins TRBV19 and TRBJ1-5, with D unclear. The CDR3 contains 16 residues. Looked up from germline, CDR1 is LNHDA and CDR2 is SQIVND (reference sequence). Deletions cut 0 bases from V and 1 base from J, with 10 bases between. This CDR3 is CASSIDGDLSNQPQHF. The CDR3 DNA reads as TGTGCCAGTAGTATAGACGGCGACTTAAGCAATCAGCCCCAGCATTTT.